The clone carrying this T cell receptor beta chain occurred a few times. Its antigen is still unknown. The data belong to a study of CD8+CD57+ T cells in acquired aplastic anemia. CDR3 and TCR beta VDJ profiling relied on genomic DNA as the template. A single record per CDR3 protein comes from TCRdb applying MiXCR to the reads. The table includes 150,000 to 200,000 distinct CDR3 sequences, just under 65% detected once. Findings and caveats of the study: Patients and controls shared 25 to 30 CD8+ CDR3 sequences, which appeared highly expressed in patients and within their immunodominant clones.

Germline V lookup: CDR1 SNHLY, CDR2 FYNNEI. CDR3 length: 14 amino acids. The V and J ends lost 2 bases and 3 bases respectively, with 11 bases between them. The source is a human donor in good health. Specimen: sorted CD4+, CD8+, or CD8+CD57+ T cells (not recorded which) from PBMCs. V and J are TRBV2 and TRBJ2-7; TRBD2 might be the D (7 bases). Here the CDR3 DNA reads TGTGCCAGCAGTGAATACGGGGGGCTCTACGAGCAGTACTTC. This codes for CASSEYGGLYEQYF.